These T cell receptor beta chains were read from a single sample in a study of PD-L1 blockade in urothelial cancer. TCRdb's table, derived via immunoSEQ multiplex PCR, lists solely in-frame clones and lacks some. The sample lists more than 45,000 clones; around 80% were seen once. The source material was PBMCs, sampled around atezolizumab (anti-PD-L1) treatment. Every receptor here comes from a man between 65 and 79 years old with urothelial cancer. CDR3s include the opening cysteine and the closing phenylalanine or tryptophan. Each record gives: J gene, clone size, V gene, D gene, CDR3 protein, CDR3 DNA. D genes are given only for firm matches. Clone size is not always given. Where it is, it says once, few, many or a class for expanded clones.

TRBJ2-2 NA TRBV5-1 NA CASSWGAGGTGELFF TGCGCCAGCAGCTGGGGAGCCGGTGGCACCGGGGAGCTGTTTTTT
TRBJ2-3 few TRBV5-1 TRBD2 CASSAASGRTDTQYF TGCGCCAGCAGTGCGGCTAGCGGGAGGACAGATACGCAGTATTTT
TRBJ1-1 NA TRBV11-3 NA CASSLNRKHTEAFF TGTGCCAGCAGCTTAAACAGGAAGCATACTGAAGCTTTCTTT
TRBJ2-1 NA TRBV6-6 TRBD2 CASIQGGAGGEQFF TGTGCCAGCATCCAAGGGGGGGCGGGGGGTGAGCAGTTCTTC
TRBJ2-1 NA TRBV6-5 TRBD1 CASSYWRDRDNEQFF TGTGCCAGCAGTTACTGGAGGGACAGGGACAATGAGCAGTTCTTC
TRBJ2-1 NA TRBV7-9 TRBD1 CASSFGQASYNEQFF TGTGCCAGCAGTTTTGGACAGGCCTCCTACAATGAGCAGTTCTTC
TRBJ2-4 NA TRBV2 NA CASQSIQGGDIQYF TGTGCCAGTCAGTCAATACAGGGGGGGGACATTCAGTACTTC
TRBJ2-7 NA TRBV11-2 TRBD2 CASSSSGSFSSEQYF TGTGCCAGCAGTTCAAGCGGGAGCTTTTCTTCCGAGCAGTACTTC
TRBJ1-1 NA TRBV7-3 NA CASSQGGDTEAFF TGTGCCAGCAGCCAAGGAGGCGACACTGAAGCTTTCTTT
TRBJ2-7 NA TRBV5-1 TRBD2 CASSSGLAGGSYEQYF TGCGCCAGCAGCTCCGGACTAGCGGGAGGGTCCTACGAGCAGTACTTC
TRBJ2-5 NA TRBV30 TRBD2 CASNGLAEETQYF TGTGCCTCGAACGGACTAGCGGAAGAGACCCAGTACTTC
TRBJ2-5 NA TRBV15 TRBD1 CATSRDLGQLETQYF TGTGCCACCAGCAGAGATTTGGGACAGTTAGAGACCCAGTACTTC
TRBJ2-6 NA TRBV9 NA CASSVAEVGEAAGANVLTF TGTGCCAGCAGCGTAGCTGAAGTGGGGGAGGCAGCCGGGGCCAACGTCCTGACTTTC
TRBJ2-5 NA TRBV11-1 NA CASSSSPIAEETQYF TGTGCCAGCAGCTCCTCCCCGATAGCGGAAGAGACCCAGTACTTC
TRBJ2-1 few TRBV10-3 TRBD2 CAIKATSGSGNEQFF TGTGCCATCAAAGCGACTAGCGGGAGCGGCAATGAGCAGTTCTTC
TRBJ2-2 NA TRBV29-1 TRBD2 CSVGDYVNTGELFF TGCAGCGTCGGGGACTACGTCAACACCGGGGAGCTGTTTTTT
TRBJ1-1 NA TRBV5-1 NA CASSLGGNTEAFF TGCGCCAGCAGCTTGGGAGGGAACACTGAAGCTTTCTTT
TRBJ2-1 NA TRBV5-1 TRBD1 CASSSGTGGSQFF TGCGCCAGCAGCTCCGGGACAGGGGGTTCTCAGTTCTTC
TRBJ2-2 NA TRBV2 NA CASNRGSGFDTGELFF TGTGCCAGCAACCGGGGGTCTGGGTTTGACACCGGGGAGCTGTTTTTT
TRBJ2-2 NA TRBV27 TRBD2 CASRGGLAEGTGELFF TGTGCCAGCAGAGGCGGACTAGCGGAGGGCACCGGGGAGCTGTTTTTT
TRBJ1-2 NA TRBV5-6 TRBD1 CASSGRDRTLGGYTF TGTGCCAGCAGCGGAAGGGACAGGACCCTTGGTGGCTACACCTTC
TRBJ2-7 NA TRBV6-1 NA CASSEGWSSYEQYF TGTGCCAGCAGTGAAGGATGGAGCTCCTACGAGCAGTACTTC
TRBJ2-5 NA TRBV12-5 NA CASGLGTPQGETQYF TGTGCTAGTGGTTTAGGCACCCCGCAGGGAGAGACCCAGTACTTC
TRBJ2-3 NA TRBV5-4 TRBD1 CASSLIVGQTTDTQYF TGTGCCAGCAGCTTGATAGTGGGACAGACCACAGATACGCAGTATTTT
TRBJ1-3 NA TRBV19 NA CASLDRPSGNTIYF TGTGCCAGCTTAGACAGACCCTCTGGAAACACCATATATTTT
TRBJ2-1 NA TRBV11-2 TRBD2 CASSLKARGASGNYNEQFF TGTGCCAGCAGCTTAAAAGCTCGTGGGGCAAGCGGGAACTACAATGAGCAGTTCTTC
TRBJ2-7 few TRBV9 TRBD2 CASSPRTSGESYEQYF TGTGCCAGCAGCCCCCGCACTAGCGGGGAATCCTACGAGCAGTACTTC
TRBJ1-5 NA TRBV4-1 TRBD1 CASSTRTGSGEGQPQHF TGCGCCAGCAGCACCCGGACAGGGTCGGGGGAGGGGCAGCCCCAGCATTTT
TRBJ1-1 NA TRBV5-1 NA CASSPGQHEAFF TGCGCCAGCAGCCCAGGACAGCATGAAGCTTTCTTT
TRBJ2-2 NA TRBV25-1 TRBD1 CASRSGTENTGELFF TGTGCCAGCAGATCCGGGACAGAAAACACCGGGGAGCTGTTTTTT
TRBJ2-5 NA TRBV2 TRBD2 CASSNNLAVETQYF TGTGCCAGCAGCAATAATCTAGCGGTGGAGACCCAGTACTTC
TRBJ2-7 once TRBV15 NA CATSRDRGYEQYF TGTGCCACCAGCAGAGACAGAGGCTACGAGCAGTACTTC
TRBJ1-4 few TRBV2 NA CATRTDLEEKLFF TGTGCCACCAGGACAGATTTGGAGGAAAAACTGTTTTTT
TRBJ2-7 NA TRBV2 NA CASRLGGTRGYF TGTGCCAGCAGACTTGGGGGGACTCGGGGATACTTC
TRBJ1-5 NA TRBV6-4 TRBD1 CARPDRGPQHF TGTGCCAGACCGGACAGGGGGCCCCAGCATTTT
TRBJ2-5 NA TRBV7-7 NA CASSIQGGETQYF TGTGCTAGCAGTATTCAGGGAGGCGAGACCCAGTACTTC
TRBJ1-3 NA TRBV9 TRBD1 CASSLTGNPGNTIYF TGTGCCAGCAGCCTGACAGGGAATCCTGGAAACACCATATATTTT
TRBJ1-2 NA TRBV6-4 NA CASSDSYREANYGYTF TGTGCCAGCAGTGACTCGTACAGGGAAGCTAACTATGGCTACACCTTC
TRBJ1-1 NA TRBV5-1 NA CASSLASGVNTEAFF TGCGCCAGCAGCTTGGCTTCAGGGGTTAACACTGAAGCTTTCTTT
TRBJ2-7 once TRBV15 NA CATSRGADSYEQYF TGTGCCACCAGCAGGGGGGCAGATTCCTACGAGCAGTACTTC
TRBJ2-5 NA TRBV11-2 TRBD2 CASSLVREGTQYF TGTGCCAGCAGCTTAGTTAGGGAGGGGACCCAGTACTTC
TRBJ2-7 NA TRBV28 TRBD2 CASSFLPGTSGSYEQYF TGTGCCAGCAGTTTCCTGCCTGGGACTAGCGGCTCCTACGAGCAGTACTTC
TRBJ2-3 NA TRBV7-9 NA CASSLVGGASTDTQYF TGTGCCAGCAGCTTAGTCGGCGGGGCTAGCACAGATACGCAGTATTTT
TRBJ2-7 NA TRBV28 TRBD2 CASFSREAGGWYEQYF TGTGCCAGCTTCTCCCGCGAAGCGGGAGGTTGGTACGAGCAGTACTTC